This T cell receptor (beta chain) is from a study of control samples from healthy donors and cancer patients. The assay was immunoSEQ multiplex PCR, and TCRdb's table has in-frame clones only and misses some. The table records around 55,000 clones, 89% of them present only once. The CDR3 is 15 residues long. Per germline, CDR1 SGHTA and CDR2 FQGNSA. V lost 4 bases, J lost 5 bases, and 15 bases lay in between. The sequence was obtained from a man aged 40-50 years with colorectal cancer. The chain links TRBV7-2 to TRBJ1-5; D perhaps matches TRBD1 (6 bases). Sequencing was done on a sample of PBMCs. CDR3 protein: CASSWGYGGDQPQHF. Written as DNA, the CDR3 is TGTGCCAGCAGCTGGGGGTACGGGGGCGATCAGCCCCAGCATTTT.